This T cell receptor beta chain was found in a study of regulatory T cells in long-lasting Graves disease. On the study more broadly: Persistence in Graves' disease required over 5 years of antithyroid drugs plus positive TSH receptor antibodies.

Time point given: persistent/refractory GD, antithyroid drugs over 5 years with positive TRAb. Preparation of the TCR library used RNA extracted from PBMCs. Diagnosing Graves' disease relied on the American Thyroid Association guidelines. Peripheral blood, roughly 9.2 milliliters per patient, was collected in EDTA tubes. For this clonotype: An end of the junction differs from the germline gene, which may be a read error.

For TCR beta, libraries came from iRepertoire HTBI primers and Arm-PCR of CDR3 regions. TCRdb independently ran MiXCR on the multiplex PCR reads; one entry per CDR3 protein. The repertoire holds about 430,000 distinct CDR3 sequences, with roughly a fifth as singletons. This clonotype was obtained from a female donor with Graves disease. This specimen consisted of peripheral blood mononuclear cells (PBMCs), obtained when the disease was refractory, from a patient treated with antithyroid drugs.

CDR3 region: CAGRPPGVNPGGYTF. For the CDR3, the DNA is TGTGCCGGCAGGCCCCCAGGGGTCAACCCGGGTGGCTACACCTTC. The chain combines TRBV28 with TRBJ1-2, with a possible D match to TRBD1 (6 bases). The CDR3 length is 15 residues. CDR1 is MDHEN and CDR2 is SYDVKM in the germline V gene.